This is a list of T cell receptor beta chains from one sample in a study of radiotherapy plus CTLA-4 blockade in lung cancer. The protocol was immunoSEQ multiplex PCR, while the TCRdb copy is restricted to in-frame clones and leaves out a portion. The table includes about 51,000 clones, about 76% detected once. The sample in question was peripheral blood, obtained from a patient treated with radiotherapy plus ipilimumab. The source of these receptors is a human donor with non-small cell lung cancer who had a complete response to radiotherapy plus ipilimumab. CDR3s include the opening cysteine and the closing phenylalanine or tryptophan. A D gene is named only where the DNA matches it firmly. Clone size appears in some rows only: once, few, many, or a class for an expanded clone.

V gene: TRBV12-5; D gene: TRBD2; clone size: -; J gene: TRBJ2-3; CDR3 DNA: TGTGCTAGTGGTTTAGGACTAGCAACAGATACGCAGTATTTT; CDR3 protein: CASGLGLATDTQYF
V gene: TRBV12-5; D gene: -; clone size: -; J gene: TRBJ1-1; CDR3 DNA: TGTGCTAGTACTTGGGGGAGGGAAACTGAAGCTTTCTTT; CDR3 protein: CASTWGRETEAFF
V gene: TRBV18; D gene: TRBD1; clone size: -; J gene: TRBJ1-1; CDR3 DNA: TGTGCCAGCTCACTCGGGACAGGCGGGACTGAAGCTTTCTTT; CDR3 protein: CASSLGTGGTEAFF
V gene: TRBV5-5; D gene: -; clone size: -; J gene: TRBJ1-2; CDR3 DNA: TGTGCCAGCAGCCCCCAGGGATCGGCTAACTATGGCTACACCTTC; CDR3 protein: CASSPQGSANYGYTF
V gene: TRBV7-2; D gene: -; clone size: -; J gene: TRBJ2-1; CDR3 DNA: TGTGCCAGCAGCCCTTACTACAATGAGCAGTTCTTC; CDR3 protein: CASSPYYNEQFF
V gene: TRBV6-5; D gene: -; clone size: -; J gene: TRBJ1-2; CDR3 DNA: TGTGCCAGCAGCCCCGACAGAAACTATGGCTACACCTTC; CDR3 protein: CASSPDRNYGYTF
V gene: TRBV18; D gene: TRBD1; clone size: -; J gene: TRBJ2-4; CDR3 DNA: TGTGCCAGCTCACCGACGGGACAGTCCAAAAACATTCAGTACTTC; CDR3 protein: CASSPTGQSKNIQYF
V gene: TRBV2; D gene: -; clone size: -; J gene: TRBJ2-1; CDR3 DNA: TGTGCCAGCAGCACCCAGACACAGGTAAGGAGCTGCAATGAGCAGTTCTTC; CDR3 protein: CASSTQTQVRSCNEQFF
V gene: TRBV10-3; D gene: TRBD2; clone size: -; J gene: TRBJ2-3; CDR3 DNA: TGTGCCATCATGCCAAGCGGGGGAGCAGATACGCAGTATTTT; CDR3 protein: CAIMPSGGADTQYF
V gene: TRBV7-9; D gene: -; clone size: once; J gene: TRBJ2-3; CDR3 DNA: TGTGCCAGCAGCTTATCGATGGGCCTGGGTACGCAGTATTTT; CDR3 protein: CASSLSMGLGTQYF
V gene: TRBV11-3; D gene: TRBD1; clone size: -; J gene: TRBJ1-1; CDR3 DNA: TGTGCCAGCAGCTCAGGGACAGGGGAAGGTGGTACTGAAGCTTTCTTT; CDR3 protein: CASSSGTGEGGTEAFF
V gene: TRBV5-4; D gene: TRBD1; clone size: -; J gene: TRBJ1-1; CDR3 DNA: TGTGCCAGCAGCCCGGGTAACAGGGGACGGTCCACTGAAGCTTTCTTT; CDR3 protein: CASSPGNRGRSTEAFF